In this sample, the clone carrying this T cell receptor (beta chain) turned up once. Its specificity is unknown. PBMCs were cryopreserved, and roughly 2.2 micrograms of genomic DNA from them went into TCR beta libraries. Libraries were prepared by immunoSEQ multiplex PCR; TCRdb keeps only in-frame clonotypes and omits some of them. The table lists about 300,000 clones, 76% of them singletons. The germline CDR1 and CDR2 sequences are SGHRS and YFSETQ. The V gene lost 7 bases and the J gene lost 5 bases, with 15 bases spanning the gap. This CDR3 comprises 14 residues. This sample is drawn from a study of cytotoxic CD8 clonotypes in ibrutinib-treated CLL. Findings and limits, study-wide: Few clonotypes were public, and these shrank or held steady under treatment.

The source of this sequence is a human donor with chronic lymphocytic leukemia. V is TRBV5-1 and J is TRBJ1-4; D ambiguous. Specimen: PBMCs, collected at disease progression, from a patient treated with ibrutinib. CDR3 region: CASGLAGRNEKLFF. The DNA of the CDR3 is TGCGCCAGCGGGCTCGCGGGGAGAAATGAAAAACTGTTTTTT.